This passage covers 30 T cell receptor beta chains from one sample sequenced in a study of T-cell memory formation after mild COVID-19. TCRdb re-derived calls from the 5' RACE reads in MiXCR, one entry per CDR3 protein. Seen here are some 350,000 distinct CDR3 sequences, about an eighth observed once, and the top ten hold roughly a fifth. What was sequenced was PBMCs or a T cell subset sorted from them (not recorded which). Receptor source: a man aged 18 to 35 who had mild COVID-19 (a few samples of this study predate the infection). Cell type and time point are not known.

This clonotype was seen a few times. The CDR3 DNA reads as TGTGCCAGCAGTTACGGCCAGCGGGGGGGCCGGTACGAGCAGTACGTC. It yields the protein CASSYGQRGGRYEQYV. The chain uses TRBV6-2 or TRBV6-3 and TRBJ2-7, with 10 bases aligning to TRBD2. V trimming: 2 bases; J trimming: 4 bases; junction bases outside the gene matches: 8. The CDR3 runs to 16 residues. Per the germline V gene, CDR1 is MNHEY and CDR2 is SVGEGT.

V gene TRBV4-3 combines with J gene TRBJ2-7; D gene uncertain. The germline V gene has CDR1 LGHNA and CDR2 YSLEER. The CDR3 has 14 residues. V dropped 0 bases and J dropped 0 bases, with 6 bases sitting between them. The CDR3 protein is CASSQDLYSYEQYF. The CDR3 DNA is TGCGCCAGCAGCCAAGATCTTTACTCCTACGAGCAGTACTTC.

The chain uses TRBV5-1 and TRBJ2-5; unclear D gene. CDR1 and CDR2 from the germline V gene are SGHRS and YFSETQ. The CDR3 is made up of 14 amino acids. V lost 0 bases to trimming and J lost 2 bases, with 8 bases between them. CDR3 DNA: TGCGCCAGCAGCTTGGGGGCAGTACAAGAGACCCAGTACTTC. Protein product: CASSLGAVQETQYF.

This clonotype was seen only a few times. This sequence joins TRBV29-1 and TRBJ2-2, with TRBD1 matching 8 bases. The CDR3 is made up of 13 amino acids. V was clipped by 6 bases and J by 4 bases; unmatched bases: 4. Germline V lookup: CDR1 SQVTM, CDR2 ANQGSEA. The CDR3 DNA follows: TGCAGCGTGGGCAGGGGGCTCACCGGGGAGCTGTTTTTT. The encoded protein is CSVGRGLTGELFF.

V gene TRBV28 combines with J gene TRBJ2-2, with 7 nucleotides matching TRBD2. Losses at the gene ends were 6 bases for V and 1 base for J; bases not matched to a gene: 2. The length of the CDR3 is 14 residues. CDR1 is MDHEN and CDR2 is SYDVKM in the germline V gene. This CDR3 reads CASRGGKNTGELFF. Written as DNA, the CDR3 is TGTGCCAGCAGGGGGGGGAAGAACACCGGGGAGCTGTTTTTT.

There are many counts of this clonotype. This chain joins TRBV5-1 and TRBJ1-1; D may be TRBD1 (6 bases). V lost 4 bases, J lost 0 bases, and 10 bases lay in between. Germline CDR1 and CDR2: SGHRS and YFSETQ. This CDR3 has 14 amino acids. The CDR3 sequence is CASSAGQMNTEAFF. The CDR3, as DNA: TGCGCCAGCAGCGCCGGACAGATGAACACTGAAGCTTTCTTT. Full variable domain (missing parts from reference TRBV5-1 and TRBJ1-1): KAGVTQTPRYLIKTRGQQVTLSCSPISGHRSVSWYQQTPGQGLQFLFEYFSETQRNKGNFPGRFSGRQFSNSRSEMNVSTLELGDSALYLCASSAGQMNTEAFFGQGTRLTVV.

As to this clonotype: The junction differs from germline at one of its ends, possibly a read error. The gene calls are TRBV4-1 and TRBJ1-5; the D gene is possibly TRBD1 (6 bases). The CDR3 contains 16 residues. Germline CDR1 and CDR2: MGHRA and YSYEKL. The CDR3 loop reads CASSQGQGPGNQPKHF. The CDR3 DNA is TGCGCCAGCAGCCAAGGTCAGGGGCCTGGGAATCAGCCCAAGCATTTT.

CDR3 protein: CASSLPGPGAKSQETQYF. The CDR3 DNA reads as TGTGCCAGCAGCCTCCCTGGCCCGGGGGCGAAATCCCAAGAGACCCAGTACTTC. The genes are TRBV5-6 and TRBJ2-5; either TRBD1 or TRBD2 may fit D (6 bases each). CDR1 is SGHDT, CDR2 YYEEEE, per germline. The CDR3 length is 18 residues. V lost 4 bases and J 1 base, leaving 23 bases between the germline ends.

The chain uses TRBV20-1 and TRBJ2-3; the match to TRBD2 covers 7 bases. J gave up 5 bases and V 5 bases, and 7 bases lay outside the gene matches. This CDR3 has 13 amino acids. CDR1 and CDR2 (germline): DFQATT, SNEGSKA (reference sequence). The CDR3 is CSAGRDYGDTQYF. CDR3 in DNA: TGCAGTGCTGGACGGGACTACGGAGATACGCAGTATTTT.

This chain's CDR3 is CASSHQTGINYGYTF. The CDR3 nucleotides read TGTGCCAGCAGCCATCAGACAGGAATTAACTATGGCTACACCTTC. V and J are TRBV14 and TRBJ1-2; a weak D match, TRBD1 (6 bases). The CDR3 has 15 amino acids. The V and J ends lost 3 bases and 1 base respectively, with 12 bases between them. CDR1 is SGHDN and CDR2 is FVKESK in the germline V gene.

This clonotype was seen a handful of times. The genes are TRBV5-6 and TRBJ1-2; 7 nucleotides agree with TRBD1. This CDR3 is 18 amino acids long. The germline CDR1 and CDR2 sequences are SGHDT and YYEEEE. The trim removed 0 bases at V and 1 base at J, leaving 12 bases unmatched. CDR3 residues: CASSLGRGQDPFNYGYTF. CDR3 coding DNA: TGTGCCAGCAGCTTGGGAAGAGGACAGGACCCCTTTAACTATGGCTACACCTTC.

The V and J genes are TRBV7-9 and TRBJ2-4, with 8 nucleotides matching TRBD1. This CDR3 is built from 14 residues. Unmatched junction bases numbered 3, after V lost 2 bases and J lost 6 bases. The germline V gene encodes CDR1 SEHNR and CDR2 FQNEAQ (reference sequence). The CDR3 DNA sequence: TGTGCCAGCAGCTTACAGGGACAGGCAAACATTCAGTACTTC. It codes for CASSLQGQANIQYF.

The V gene is TRBV10-3, the J gene TRBJ2-1; D remains ambiguous. The CDR3 is 14 amino acids. CDR1 ENHRY and CDR2 SYGVKD come from the germline V gene. Trimming left V 10 bases short and J 0 bases short, with 13 bases between. CDR3 loop: CATKTPSSYNEQFF. CDR3 DNA: TGTGCCACGAAAACTCCTAGCTCCTACAATGAGCAGTTCTTC.

The rearrangement uses TRBV5-1 and TRBJ2-5, with D possibly TRBD1 on 5 matching bases. With 4 bases removed from V and 1 base from J, the gap between germline ends came to 11 bases. CDR3 length: 14 residues. CDR1 is SGHRS, CDR2 YFSETQ, per germline. The DNA of the CDR3 is TGCGCCAGCAGCCCCAGGGTGGCCCAAGAGACCCAGTACTTC. Amino acids: CASSPRVAQETQYF.

The genes are TRBV15 and TRBJ2-6; D possibly corresponds to TRBD2 (5 bases). Trimming shortened V by 1 base and J by 0 bases, and 10 bases separated the two germline ends. Germline-derived CDR1 and CDR2 are LNHNV and YYDKDF (reference sequence). The CDR3 contains 17 residues. The CDR3 region is CATSRAGLSSGANVLTF. The CDR3 DNA sequence: TGTGCCACCAGCAGAGCCGGACTGTCCTCTGGGGCCAACGTCCTGACTTTC. Filled out from reference TRBV15 and TRBJ2-6, the complete variable domain reads DAMVIQNPRYQVTQFGKPVTLSCSQTLNHNVMYWYQQKSSQAPKLLFHYYDKDFNNEADTPDNFQSRRPNTSFCFLDIRSPGLGDTAMYLCATSRAGLSSGANVLTFGAGSRLTVL.

V usage is TRBV6-5 and J usage is TRBJ1-3, with D unclear. CDR1 MNHEY and CDR2 SVGAGI come from the germline V gene. The germline V and J ends were trimmed by 6 bases and 0 bases, with 12 bases remaining between them. The CDR3 extends over 15 amino acids. The CDR3 spells CASSPVGSSGNTIYF. CDR3 bases: TGTGCCAGCAGCCCCGTTGGGAGCTCTGGAAACACCATATATTTT.

This clonotype was picked up a small number of times. The chain employs TRBV19 and TRBJ1-5; the D is unclear. V was clipped by 0 bases and J by 3 bases, with 9 bases between them. This CDR3 comprises 15 residues. Germline V gene lookup returns CDR1 LNHDA and CDR2 SQIVND (reference sequence). CDR3 region: CASSIDPGFNQPQHF. CDR3 sequence (DNA): TGTGCCAGTAGTATAGATCCGGGGTTCAATCAGCCCCAGCATTTT. Variable domain in full (rest from reference TRBV19 and TRBJ1-5): DGGITQSPKYLFRKEGQNVTLSCEQNLNHDAMYWYRQDPGQGLRLIYYSQIVNDFQKGDIAEGYSVSREKKESFPLTVTSAQKNPTAFYLCASSIDPGFNQPQHFGDGTRLSIL.

This clonotype was recorded a few times. The rearrangement links TRBV11-2 to TRBJ2-5; D unresolved. The CDR3 contains 14 residues. In germline, CDR1 is SGHAT, CDR2 FQNNGV. Trimming pared 2 bases from V and 1 base from J, leaving 8 bases between. The CDR3 nucleotides read TGTGCCAGCAGCTTACCACTCTCCCAAGAGACCCAGTACTTC. Protein sequence: CASSLPLSQETQYF.

About this clonotype itself: A much bigger clone sits one base away, suggesting this may be a read error. The chain has TRBV12-3 or TRBV12-4 and TRBJ2-1, with TRBD1 matching 7 bases. The CDR3 is 14 amino acids. The CDR3 DNA sequence: TGTGCCAGCGGTTTAAGACAGGGCTACAATGAGCAGTTCTTC. Its translation: CASGLRQGYNEQFF.

There are many counts of this clonotype. This chain uses TRBV5-1 with TRBJ2-2; possibly TRBD1 for D (6 bases). Trimming cost V 2 bases and J 2 bases, with 7 bases left between them. CDR3 length: 14 amino acids. Germline CDR1 and CDR2: SGHRS and YFSETQ. CDR3 coding DNA: TGCGCCAGCAGCTTTGGGACAAACACCGGGGAGCTGTTTTTT. Translated, it gives CASSFGTNTGELFF.

The table lists this clonotype with many counts. The chain links TRBV5-4 to TRBJ1-6; D ambiguous. The germline gives CDR1 SGHNT, CDR2 YYREEE (reference sequence). CDR3 length equals 12 residues. The germline V and J ends were trimmed by 2 bases and 10 bases, with 7 bases remaining between them. The DNA for the CDR3 is TGTGCCAGCAGCTTTGTGGAATCACCCCTCCACTTT. This translates into CASSFVESPLHF.

The gene calls are TRBV9 and TRBJ1-2, with 7 bases identical to TRBD1. The CDR3 totals 15 residues. The V segment lost 0 bases and the J segment 6 bases; nucleotides outside the gene matches: 8. From germline, CDR1 is SGDLS and CDR2 YYNGEE. As DNA, the CDR3 is TGTGCCAGCAGCGTAGCCCTGACAGGGTCGGATGGCTACACCTTC. Its translation is CASSVALTGSDGYTF.

This chain joins TRBV11-2 and TRBJ2-3; D is perhaps TRBD1 or TRBD2 (7 bases each). Germline V gene sequence: CDR1 SGHAT, CDR2 FQNNGV. The V end lost 6 bases, the J end lost 5 bases, and 18 bases lay between the germline ends. CDR3 length: 15 residues. DNA of the CDR3: TGTGCCAGCAGTCAGGGACAGCGCGGGGGAGATACGCAGTATTTT. It specifies CASSQGQRGGDTQYF.

The rearrangement joins TRBV5-5 to TRBJ1-2, with 10 bases fitting TRBD1. V was pared by 0 bases and J by 8 bases, with 13 bases of the junction left unmatched. Germline CDR1 reads SGHKS; CDR2 reads YYEKEE (reference sequence). CDR3 length: 17 amino acids. The CDR3 bases are TGTGCCAGCAGCTTGGAGGGACAGGGGTCCCTGCGGCGCGGCTACACCTTC. It encodes CASSLEGQGSLRRGYTF.

This clonotype turned up a few times. The chain joins TRBV6-2 or TRBV6-3 to TRBJ1-5, with TRBD1 matching 10 bases. The CDR3 length is 15 residues. The V and J ends lost 5 bases and 5 bases, in that order; junction bases with no gene match: 6. Germline V gives CDR1 MNHEY, CDR2 SVGEGT. The CDR3 DNA reads as TGTGCCAGCAGTACTTGGACAGGGGGAGATCAGCCCCAGCATTTT. Translation: CASSTWTGGDQPQHF.

CDR3 DNA: TGTGCCAGCAGCTTATTAGGGGGCGAGGAGACCCAGTACTTC. Translation gives CASSLLGGEETQYF. The genes are TRBV7-9 and TRBJ2-5; 7 bases line up with TRBD1. The CDR3 sequence is 14 residues long. The germline CDR1 and CDR2 sequences are SEHNR and FQNEAQ (reference sequence). With V trimmed by 2 bases and J by 5 bases, 5 bases remained unmatched.

V usage is TRBV28 and J usage is TRBJ1-5; 7 bases are a match to TRBD1. V was pared by 5 bases and J by 2 bases, with 12 bases of the junction left unmatched. CDR1 is MDHEN and CDR2 is SYDVKM in the germline V gene. This CDR3 has 17 residues. Here the CDR3 reads CASSAGDSLAGNQPQHF. For the CDR3, the DNA is TGTGCCAGCAGTGCCGGGGACAGTTTAGCTGGCAATCAGCCCCAGCATTTT.

This clonotype has just a few counts. The J gene is TRBJ2-1, the V gene TRBV7-3; possible D gene TRBD2, 5 bases. Germline assignment: CDR1 SGHTA and CDR2 FQGTGA. The CDR3 consists of 15 residues. V was pared by 5 bases and J by 6 bases, with 17 bases between. The CDR3 DNA is TGTGCCAGCAGCGCTATAGCGACCCACTTCAATGAGCAGTTCTTC. Its translation: CASSAIATHFNEQFF.

The V call is TRBV7-2, the J call TRBJ1-2; D call uncertain. The length of the CDR3 is 11 residues. Trimming shortened V by 6 bases and J by 7 bases, and 9 bases separated the two germline ends. Germline CDR1 is SGHTA and CDR2 is FQGNSA. CDR3 coding DNA: TGTGCCAGCAGTTCTGCGGGTGGCTACACCTTC. This encodes CASSSAGGYTF.

J is TRBJ2-7 and V is TRBV7-9; 9 bases align to TRBD1. Germline trimming cut 3 bases from V and 2 bases from J; bases unmatched to any gene: 2. The CDR3 extends over 14 amino acids. The germline V gene encodes CDR1 SEHNR and CDR2 FQNEAQ (reference sequence). CDR3 sequence: CASSLDRGPYEQYV. The CDR3 DNA follows: TGTGCCAGCAGCTTGGACAGGGGTCCCTACGAGCAGTACGTC.